Following are 21 T cell receptor beta chains from one sample sequenced in a study of T-cell reconstitution after alpha-beta-depleted transplantation in children. This sample's TCRbeta library carried unique molecular identifier barcodes. MiXCR was run by TCRdb on the PCR reads, yielding one entry per CDR3 protein. The data contain about 830,000 distinct CDR3 sequences, approximately 15% of them seen just once; the ten biggest clones take up roughly 4.8%. Material: PBMCs, mostly from graft donor cells, obtained 360 days after TCRalphabeta/CD19-depleted stem cell transplant. The receptor source for this set is a male patient aged 10 to 17 who had a stem cell transplant for acute lymphoblastic leukemia, so the T cells may come from the graft donor.

This clonotype was observed a handful of times. This sequence joins TRBV6-5 and TRBJ1-5, with D perhaps matching TRBD1 (6 bases). The CDR3 is 16 amino acids. Germline V gene lookup returns CDR1 MNHEY and CDR2 SVGAGI. V was clipped by 0 bases and J by 3 bases, with 12 bases between them. CDR3 coding DNA: TGTGCCAGCAGTTACTCGAGGGGGACATACAATCAGCCCCAGCATTTT. It yields the protein CASSYSRGTYNQPQHF.

A few counts support this clonotype. The DNA of the CDR3 is TGTGCCAGCAGTGAAGGGGAGGTCGGGGAGCTGTTTTTT. As protein: CASSEGEVGELFF. V usage is TRBV6-4 and J usage is TRBJ2-2, with TRBD2 as a possible D gene (6 bases). CDR3 length: 13 amino acids. The germline gives CDR1 MRHNA, CDR2 SNTAGT. Trimming removed 3 bases from V and 7 bases from J, with 9 bases in between.

V usage is TRBV29-1 and J usage is TRBJ1-2; possibly TRBD1 for D (6 bases). This CDR3 is 13 amino acids long. Germline V CDR1 and CDR2: SQVTM, ANQGSEA. V lost 7 bases and J 8 bases, leaving 20 bases between the germline ends. DNA for the CDR3: TGCAGCGGTTTGCGGGGGCTCGGCGGCGGCTACACCTTC. As protein: CSGLRGLGGGYTF.

The chain is built from TRBV27 and TRBJ2-7; D is possibly TRBD2 (6 bases). V lost 3 bases, J lost 4 bases, and 13 bases lay in between. CDR3 length: 14 residues. Germline V gene data show CDR1 as MNHEY and CDR2 as SMNVEV (reference sequence). CDR3: CASSFSGVTYEQYF. DNA of the CDR3: TGTGCCAGCAGTTTTTCGGGAGTGACTTACGAGCAGTACTTC.

This clonotype was seen a few times. The chain is built from TRBV5-1 and TRBJ2-4; TRBD1 aligns across 8 bases. Germline loops: CDR1 SGHRS, CDR2 YFSETQ. Trimming at V came to 4 bases and at J to 0 bases, leaving 12 bases not matched to a gene. The CDR3 extends over 18 amino acids. CDR3 sequence reads: CASSPAMGQALAKNIQYF. The CDR3 DNA reads as TGCGCCAGCAGCCCAGCTATGGGACAGGCCCTAGCCAAAAACATTCAGTACTTC.

The chain recombines TRBV6-5 with TRBJ2-7; D is perhaps TRBD2 (5 bases). The ends were cut back, 7 bases at V and 7 bases at J, with 14 bases in the middle. Germline V CDR1 and CDR2: MNHEY, SVGAGI. CDR3 length equals 12 residues. The CDR3 DNA sequence: TGTGCCAGCAACACACGGGGTTTTGAGCAGTACTTC. Translated, it gives CASNTRGFEQYF.

At least ten counts were recorded for this clonotype. The chain uses TRBV29-1 and TRBJ1-5; unclear D gene. The V and J ends lost 4 bases and 3 bases respectively, with 4 bases between them. Germline V CDR1 and CDR2: SQVTM, ANQGSEA. The CDR3 is 11 amino acids. CDR3 nucleotide sequence: TGCAGCGTTGGGGTCAATCAGCCCCAGCATTTT. This sequence encodes CSVGVNQPQHF.

The chain uses TRBV15 and TRBJ2-7; TRBD1 aligns across 10 bases. The CDR3 has 13 residues. The V segment lost 7 bases and the J segment 4 bases; nucleotides outside the gene matches: 4. CDR1 is LNHNV, CDR2 YYDKDF, per germline (reference sequence). The CDR3 region has the DNA TGTGCCACCACCTGGGACAGGGGTTACGAGCAGTACTTC. This translates into CATTWDRGYEQYF.

This rearrangement joins TRBV18 to TRBJ2-7, with 7 bases lining up with TRBD2. This CDR3 is 16 amino acids long. The V gene's germline CDR1 is KGHSH and CDR2 LQKENI. Germline trimming cut 3 bases from V and 0 bases from J; bases unmatched to any gene: 8. In nucleotides, the CDR3 is TGTGCCAGCTCACCGAGGAGGGAGGGGTACTCCTACGAGCAGTACTTC. Its translation: CASSPRREGYSYEQYF.

This chain links TRBV7-9 with TRBJ2-7, with 10 bases matching TRBD2. Germline values: CDR1 SEHNR, CDR2 FQNEAQ (reference sequence). Trimming took 1 base from V and 5 from J; bases not matched to a gene: 8. The CDR3 sequence is 16 residues long. DNA of the CDR3: TGTGCCAGCAGCTTAGAGCTAGCGGGAGTAAGGGACGAGCAGTACTTC. It codes for CASSLELAGVRDEQYF.

V gene TRBV12-3 or TRBV12-4 combines with J gene TRBJ1-2; weak D call: TRBD1 (6 bases). The CDR3 covers 15 residues. Trimming removed 1 base from V and 8 bases from J, with 17 bases in between. The CDR3 loop reads CASSLVGDRILGYTF. DNA for the CDR3: TGTGCCAGCAGTTTAGTAGGAGACAGGATATTAGGCTACACCTTC.

This clonotype occurred a few times. The chain is built from TRBV18 and TRBJ1-5; D call uncertain. The germline gives CDR1 KGHSH, CDR2 LQKENI. V gave up 3 bases and J gave up 10 bases, with 10 bases separating them. The CDR3 is 12 amino acids. The DNA for the CDR3 is TGTGCCAGCTCACCCCCGCGAGGCCCCCAGCATTTT. Translated, it gives CASSPPRGPQHF.

This clonotype turned up a few times. The chain has TRBV2 and TRBJ2-2; D is unresolved. This CDR3 spans 16 amino acids. In germline, CDR1 is SNHLY, CDR2 FYNNEI. Trimming pared 5 bases from V and 7 bases from J, leaving 20 bases between. CDR3 nucleotides: TGTGCCAGCAGTATCGACGGGCTCGGGTCGGGCGGGGAGCTGTTTTTT. Its protein is CASSIDGLGSGGELFF.

The chain carries TRBV13 and TRBJ2-7; TRBD2 aligns across 13 bases. CDR3 length equals 17 residues. J lost 3 bases, V lost 3 bases, and 8 bases had no gene match. Germline assignment: CDR1 PRHDT and CDR2 FYEKMQ (reference sequence). The CDR3 reads CASSLLKGLAGIYEQYF. The DNA for the CDR3 is TGTGCCAGCAGCTTGTTAAAGGGACTAGCGGGGATCTACGAGCAGTACTTC. The full variable domain, its missing parts supplied by reference TRBV13 and TRBJ2-7, is AAGVIQSPRHLIKEKRETATLKCYPIPRHDTVYWYQQGPGQDPQFLISFYEKMQSDKGSIPDRFSAQQFSDYHSELNMSSLELGDSALYFCASSLLKGLAGIYEQYFGPGTRLTVT.

The chain is built from TRBV28 and TRBJ1-6; 7 bases line up with TRBD1. The CDR3 runs to 13 residues. Germline V lookup: CDR1 MDHEN, CDR2 SYDVKM. V gave up 8 bases and J gave up 9 bases; unmatched junction bases: 7. CDR3 sequence: CASSGGISSPLHF. CDR3 bases: TGTGCCAGCTCAGGGGGTATAAGTTCACCCCTCCACTTT.

The V gene is TRBV30, the J gene TRBJ2-7; unclear D gene. This CDR3 comprises 14 residues. In germline, CDR1 is GTSNPN, CDR2 SVGIG (reference sequence). With 2 bases removed from V and 0 bases from J, the gap between germline ends came to 11 bases. The CDR3 coding sequence is TGTGCCTGGAGTACGGCGGAGAGCTCCTACGAGCAGTACTTC. Its protein is CAWSTAESSYEQYF.

This clonotype appeared a few times. The chain carries TRBV20-1 and TRBJ2-5, with a tentative D call TRBD1 (5 bases). Looked up from germline, CDR1 is DFQATT and CDR2 is SNEGSKA (reference sequence). The ends were cut back, 1 base at V and 3 bases at J, with 12 bases in the middle. The CDR3 is 14 amino acids. The CDR3 spells CSARGDSFEETQYF. DNA for the CDR3: TGCAGTGCTAGAGGTGACAGTTTTGAAGAGACCCAGTACTTC.

This rearrangement joins TRBV5-1 to TRBJ2-2, with 8 nucleotides matching TRBD2. The length of the CDR3 is 18 residues. V shed 4 bases, J shed 0 bases, and the junction held 11 bases outside the gene matches. Germline assignment: CDR1 SGHRS and CDR2 YFSETQ. The CDR3 DNA follows: TGCGCCAGCAGCCTGGGGGTAGCGGGACCGGCGAACACCGGGGAGCTGTTTTTT. Amino acid sequence: CASSLGVAGPANTGELFF.

This clonotype has only a few counts. In DNA form, the CDR3 reads TGCAGCGTTGCAGAGGGACTAGGCTACTACGAGCAGTACTTC. This codes for CSVAEGLGYYEQYF. V is TRBV29-1 and J is TRBJ2-7; 8 bases match TRBD2. CDR3 length equals 14 residues. V was pared by 4 bases and J by 3 bases, with 8 bases of the junction left unmatched. From germline, CDR1 is SQVTM and CDR2 ANQGSEA.

This clonotype was seen a handful of times. This chain links TRBV7-9 with TRBJ2-2; 7 bases are shared with TRBD2. This CDR3 comprises 15 residues. Per the germline V gene, CDR1 is SEHNR and CDR2 is FQNEAQ (reference sequence). The V segment lost 11 bases and the J segment 0 bases; nucleotides outside the gene matches: 9. The CDR3, as DNA: TGTGCCCGACGCGGACTAGATGCGAACACCGGGGAGCTGTTTTTT. It yields the protein CARRGLDANTGELFF.

The chain links TRBV5-1 to TRBJ1-1; perhaps TRBD1 as D (6 bases). The CDR3 spans 14 residues. The V end lost 0 bases, the J end lost 10 bases, and 16 bases lay between the germline ends. CDR1 and CDR2 from the germline V gene are SGHRS and YFSETQ. The CDR3 loop is CASSLGTGAFRAFF. CDR3 bases: TGCGCCAGCAGCTTGGGCACGGGGGCCTTCAGAGCTTTCTTT.